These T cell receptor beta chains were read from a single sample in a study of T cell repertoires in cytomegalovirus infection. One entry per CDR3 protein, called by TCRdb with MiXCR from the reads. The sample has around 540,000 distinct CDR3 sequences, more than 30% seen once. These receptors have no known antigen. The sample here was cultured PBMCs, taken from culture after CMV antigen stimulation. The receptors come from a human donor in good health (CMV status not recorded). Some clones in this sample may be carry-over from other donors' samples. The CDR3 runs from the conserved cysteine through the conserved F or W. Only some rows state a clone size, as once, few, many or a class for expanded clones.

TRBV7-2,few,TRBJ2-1,CASSPRSSGGEQFF
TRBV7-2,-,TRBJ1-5,CASSLEPGLNQPQHF
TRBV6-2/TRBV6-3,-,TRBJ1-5,CASSYGRDRGIHNQPQHF
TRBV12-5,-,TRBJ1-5,CASGLVPGTVRNQPQHF
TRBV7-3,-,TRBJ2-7,CASSSTGGAIYEQYF
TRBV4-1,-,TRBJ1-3,CASSQDSGSGNTIYF
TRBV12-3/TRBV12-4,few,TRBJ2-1,CASVPRRVAVYNEQFF
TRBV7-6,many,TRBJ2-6,CASSPLTGEGSGANVLTF
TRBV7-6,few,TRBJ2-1,CASSLGGPYNEQFF
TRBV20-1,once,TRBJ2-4,CSARDGVAGKNIQYF
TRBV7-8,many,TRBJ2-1,CASSYGTSGNEQFF
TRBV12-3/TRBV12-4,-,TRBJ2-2,CASSHSVGSGTGELFF
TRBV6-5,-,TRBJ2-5,CASSWSGETQYF
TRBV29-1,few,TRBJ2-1,CSVGLRLAQYNEQFF
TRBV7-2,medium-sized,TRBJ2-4,CASSLDGSTGLVQYF
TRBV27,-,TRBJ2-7,CASRTGSGNEQYF
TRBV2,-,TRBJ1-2,CASSVGAPKGYGYTF
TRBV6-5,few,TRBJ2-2,CASRTGTGYPGELFF
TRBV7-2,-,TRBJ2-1,CASSDSSVSSNEQFF
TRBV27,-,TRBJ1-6,CASRYQGTPSPLHF
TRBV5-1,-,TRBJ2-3,CASSLDPPGGSTDTQYF
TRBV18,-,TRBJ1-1,CASSPPSKGPDTEAFF
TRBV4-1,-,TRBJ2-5,CASSQVTSGRVSTQYF
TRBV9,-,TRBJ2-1,CASSETSGYYNEQFF
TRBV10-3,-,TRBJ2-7,CAISESSAPQPYF
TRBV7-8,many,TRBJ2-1,CASSPGTQIHNEQFF
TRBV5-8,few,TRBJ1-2,CATKTGTSYTF
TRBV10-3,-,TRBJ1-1,CAIGRPTGNTEAFF
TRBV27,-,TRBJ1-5,CASSLPVMWDQPQHF
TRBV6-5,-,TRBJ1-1,CASSGGPPEAFF
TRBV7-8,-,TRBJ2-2,CASRPNTGELFF
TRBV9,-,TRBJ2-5,CASSVSGTSEKTQYF
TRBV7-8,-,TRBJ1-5,CASSSSGTGINQPQHF
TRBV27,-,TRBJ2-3,CASSPRRAAADTQYF
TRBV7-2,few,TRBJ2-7,CASSSSGAASYEQYF
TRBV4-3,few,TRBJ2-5,CASSQGARETQYF
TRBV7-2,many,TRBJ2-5,CASSLGTSGGQETQYF
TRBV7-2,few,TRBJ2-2,CASSLDERDLALNTGELFF
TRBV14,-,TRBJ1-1,CASSHSGRNTEAFF
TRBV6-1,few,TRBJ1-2,CAGKSWGNYGYTF